The rows below give T cell receptor beta chains drawn from one sample of a study of T cell changes during pregnancy in multiple sclerosis. Profiling relied on immunoSEQ multiplex PCR, and the TCRdb table lists in-frame clones only, not all of them. The sample holds tens of thousands of clones, 80% to 95% seen once. This specimen was peripheral blood, taken in the first trimester of pregnancy. The receptors were sampled from a female donor in good health, enrolled as a control in a pregnancy study. Each CDR3 is given with its conserved first and last residue. The D gene is left open where the match is weak. Expanded clones are given a class, and other clones once, few, many or no size at all.

size	V	J	D	DNA	CDR3
-	TRBV5-1	TRBJ2-3	TRBD1	TGCGCCAGCAGCGCAGACAGGGCGGATACAGATACGCAGTATTTT	CASSADRADTDTQYF
-	TRBV5-1	TRBJ2-1	TRBD2	TGCGCCAGCAGCCCGATACCTAGCGGCAATGAGCAGTTCTTC	CASSPIPSGNEQFF
-	TRBV5-6	TRBJ2-7	TRBD2	TGTGCCAGCAGCTTGAGAGGTCTAGCGGGGCATTTAGGGTACGAGCAGTACTTC	CASSLRGLAGHLGYEQYF
-	TRBV5-1	TRBJ2-3	TRBD1	TGCGCCAGCAGCGACCAGGGGGCTAGCACAGATACGCAGTATTTT	CASSDQGASTDTQYF
-	TRBV28	TRBJ2-7	TRBD2	TGTGCCAGCAGTTTTAGCGGGAGTAAATACGAGCAGTACTTC	CASSFSGSKYEQYF
once	TRBV5-1	TRBJ2-7	-	TGCGCCAGCAGCTCCCGGAGCGGGTTCACCTACGAGCAGTACTTC	CASSSRSGFTYEQYF
-	TRBV4-2	TRBJ1-6	TRBD1	TGTGCCAGCAGGGACAGGGACAATTCACCCCTCCACTTT	CASRDRDNSPLHF
-	TRBV5-1	TRBJ2-2	TRBD1	TGCGCCAGCAGCTCCCAGGACAGGGGATCCGGGGAGCTGTTTTTT	CASSSQDRGSGELFF
-	TRBV19	TRBJ2-6	TRBD1	TGTGCCAGTATGCGGGGACAGGGGGTAGACTCTGGGGCCAACGTCCTGACTTTC	CASMRGQGVDSGANVLTF
-	TRBV7-2	TRBJ2-1	TRBD2	TGTGCCAGCAGCTTAGGGACTAGCGGGTTCAATGAGCAGTTCTTC	CASSLGTSGFNEQFF
-	TRBV5-1	TRBJ1-4	-	TGCGCCAGCAGCTTGGTCGTTGGACAGACAAATGAAAAACTGTTTTTT	CASSLVVGQTNEKLFF
-	TRBV13	TRBJ1-3	-	TGTGCCAGCAGCTTAGAACAGGGAAGCCTCCGCTCTGGAAACACCATATATTTT	CASSLEQGSLRSGNTIYF
-	TRBV28	TRBJ2-1	TRBD1	TGTGCCAGCAGTCCTCCGGACAGGGGACGCAATGAGCAGTTCTTC	CASSPPDRGRNEQFF
-	TRBV11-3	TRBJ2-5	TRBD1	TGTGCCAGCAGCCCCGGACAGGGCAGGGAAGAGACCCAGTACTTC	CASSPGQGREETQYF
-	TRBV7-6	TRBJ2-3	-	TGTGCCAGCAGCTTCAATCGAGCGGGACACACAGATACGCAGTATTTT	CASSFNRAGHTDTQYF
-	TRBV7-9	TRBJ1-4	-	TGTGCCAGCAGCTTACGACACCCTACTGAAAAACTGTTTTTT	CASSLRHPTEKLFF
-	TRBV6-1	TRBJ1-5	-	TGTGCCAGCAGTCCCCTTAATCAGCCCCAGCATTTT	CASSPLNQPQHF
-	TRBV28	TRBJ1-3	-	TGTGCCAGCAGTTTATTACAGGGTTCTGGAAACACCATATATTTT	CASSLLQGSGNTIYF
-	TRBV5-1	TRBJ1-2	TRBD1	TGCGCCAGCAGCCGTACTACAGGGGACTATGGCTACACCTTC	CASSRTTGDYGYTF
once	TRBV5-4	TRBJ2-5	TRBD1	TGTGCCAGCAGCTTTCCCCGGGGACAGGGCGGGGAGACCCAGTACTTC	CASSFPRGQGGETQYF
-	TRBV13	TRBJ1-3	TRBD1	TGTGCCAGCAGCTTCATCGGGACAGCTGGAAACACCATATATTTT	CASSFIGTAGNTIYF
-	TRBV5-1	TRBJ2-3	TRBD2	TGCGCCAGCAGTCTGGGAGGGAGGGATCCATCAGATACGCAGTATTTT	CASSLGGRDPSDTQYF
-	TRBV6-1	TRBJ2-7	-	TGTGCCAGCAGTACCGGGAACTCCTACGAGCAGTACTTC	CASSTGNSYEQYF
-	TRBV4-2	TRBJ2-4	-	TGTGCCAGCAGCCAAGATCTTTCGGCATGGGCTGCCAAAAACATTCAGTACTTC	CASSQDLSAWAAKNIQYF
-	TRBV11-3	TRBJ2-2	-	TGTGCCAGCAGCTTAGGTCTCGGGAAAAATACCGGGGAGCTGTTTTTT	CASSLGLGKNTGELFF
-	TRBV6-5	TRBJ2-7	-	TGTGCCAGCAGTTACGATCAATCAGGGGCCTACGAGCAGTACTTC	CASSYDQSGAYEQYF
-	TRBV6-1	TRBJ1-5	TRBD1	TGTGCCAGCAATTTTGGCAGGGGGCTTGGTCAGCCCCAGCATTTT	CASNFGRGLGQPQHF
-	TRBV27	TRBJ2-7	TRBD2	TGTGCCAGCAGTGGCGGGGCTAGCGGCAGCTCCTACGAGCAGTACTTC	CASSGGASGSSYEQYF
once	TRBV15	TRBJ2-7	TRBD1	TGTGCCACCAGCAGAGACAGGGACAGGGGTTTTCCCGAGGGCTACGAGCAGTACTTC	CATSRDRDRGFPEGYEQYF
-	TRBV27	TRBJ2-7	-	TGTGCCAGCAGTCCCCCACCCGTTGGCGGAGCCTACGAGCAGTACTTC	CASSPPPVGGAYEQYF
-	TRBV2	TRBJ1-1	TRBD1	TGTGCCAGCAGCGTCGACAGGGAAGGAGCTTTCTTT	CASSVDREGAFF
-	TRBV11-2	TRBJ1-4	-	TGTGCCAGCAAGTTGATTGCGGGCATTGCAGGTGAAAAACTGTTTTTT	CASKLIAGIAGEKLFF
-	TRBV11-3	TRBJ2-1	-	TGTGCCAGCAGCTTAGGCGAGAATGAGCAGTTCTTC	CASSLGENEQFF
-	TRBV28	TRBJ2-3	-	TGTGCCAGCAGTCCAACTGCGGGGAGAGATACGCAGTATTTT	CASSPTAGRDTQYF
-	TRBV28	TRBJ2-7	TRBD1	TGTGCCAGCAGTTATACAGACAGGGGGCTGGACGAGCAGTACTTC	CASSYTDRGLDEQYF
-	TRBV5-4	TRBJ2-1	-	TGTGCCAGCAGCGGACAGTCTAGCGGTCCGTTCGGGGACAATGAGCAGTTCTTC	CASSGQSSGPFGDNEQFF
-	TRBV2	TRBJ2-7	-	TGTGCCAGCAGTGAAGGTCGTCCCTACGAGCAGTACTTC	CASSEGRPYEQYF
-	TRBV28	TRBJ1-3	-	TGTGCCAGCAGCATAGGGGACAACGTCTCTGGAAACACCATATATTTT	CASSIGDNVSGNTIYF
-	TRBV10-3	TRBJ2-7	-	TGTGCCATCAGTGAAGCAGGGCCCTACGAGCAGTACTTC	CAISEAGPYEQYF
-	TRBV5-1	TRBJ2-7	TRBD2	TGCGCCAGCAGCTTGGATGGGTGGAGCGGGAGGAACTACGAGCAGTACTTC	CASSLDGWSGRNYEQYF
-	TRBV7-9	TRBJ1-2	-	TGTGCCAGCAGCCAGCTGCCAGGGCCAATTAACTATGGCTACACCTTC	CASSQLPGPINYGYTF
-	TRBV29-1	TRBJ1-2	-	TGCAGCGTTGGCACAGGGAATGGCTACACCTTC	CSVGTGNGYTF
-	TRBV28	TRBJ2-1	TRBD1	TGTGCCAGCAGCAGACAGGGCAATGAGCAGTTCTTC	CASSRQGNEQFF
-	TRBV28	TRBJ1-3	-	TGTGCCAGCCTCCCGACTACGTTCTCTGGAAACACCATATATTTT	CASLPTTFSGNTIYF
-	TRBV29-1	TRBJ2-3	-	TGCAGCGTTGAAAGCCATACGCAGTATTTT	CSVESHTQYF
-	TRBV28	TRBJ1-2	-	TGTGCCAGCAGATTCTCCCTGCGGTATGGCTACACCTTC	CASRFSLRYGYTF
-	TRBV5-8	TRBJ2-7	TRBD2	TGTGCCAGCAGCTTGGGGGGGACTAGCGGGAGTTCTGCCCTAGCCGAGCAGTACTTC	CASSLGGTSGSSALAEQYF
-	TRBV10-3	TRBJ2-7	-	TGTGCCATCAGTGATCAGGAAGTAGGCTACGAGCAGTACTTC	CAISDQEVGYEQYF
-	TRBV5-1	TRBJ2-5	-	TGCGCCAGCAGCTTGGAGGGGCGCAGGGAGACCCAGTACTTC	CASSLEGRRETQYF
once	TRBV6-5	TRBJ2-7	TRBD1	TGTGCCAGCAGTCCCTCGCTGGGACAGTCCTACGAGCAGTACTTC	CASSPSLGQSYEQYF
-	TRBV9	TRBJ2-1	TRBD2	TGTGCCAGCAGCGTAGGTGGGACTAGCGGCAATGAGCAGTTCTTC	CASSVGGTSGNEQFF
-	TRBV5-5	TRBJ2-7	-	TGTGCCAGCAGCTCCTACTACGAGCAGTACTTC	CASSSYYEQYF
once	TRBV11-2	TRBJ2-5	-	TGTGCCAGCAGCCTCGCGGGGGAGACCCAGTACTTC	CASSLAGETQYF
-	TRBV4-1	TRBJ2-7	TRBD2	TGCGCCAGCAGCCAAGTCGCTAGCGGCTACGAGCAGTACTTC	CASSQVASGYEQYF
-	TRBV6-5	TRBJ2-7	-	TGTGCCAGCAGTTACAGAGCACAGGGTGTTTCCTACGAGCAGTACTTC	CASSYRAQGVSYEQYF
-	TRBV6-5	TRBJ2-1	-	TGTGCCAGCAGTTACTTCCCGCTGCAGGGTTCAAATGAGCAGTTCTTC	CASSYFPLQGSNEQFF
-	TRBV6-1	TRBJ2-7	TRBD2	TGTGCCAGCAGTAGGGTAGCGGGAGGGCTATACGAGCAGTACTTC	CASSRVAGGLYEQYF
-	TRBV29-1	TRBJ2-3	-	TGCAGCGCTGAGCTCGGAGGAGATACGCAGTATTTT	CSAELGGDTQYF
few	TRBV5-1	TRBJ2-7	-	TGCGCCAGCAGCAGGGGGAGGGACGAGCAGTACTTC	CASSRGRDEQYF